The clone carrying this TCR beta chain was picked up a small number of times. No antigen is known for it. This sample stems from a study of post-analysis software for immune sequencing data. Study-level points and caveats: Elevated frequency relative to controls characterized several TRBV segments in patients, TRBV5-6, TRBV5-1 and TRBV20-1 among them.

The V end was cut by 4 bases, the J end by 0 bases, with 17 bases between. This CDR3 is 16 amino acids long. The germline CDR1 and CDR2 sequences are DFQATT and SNEGSKA (reference sequence). Prepared TCR beta cDNA libraries contained unique molecular identifiers. MiXCR was run by TCRdb on the PCR reads, yielding one entry per CDR3 protein. The data hold over 700,000 distinct CDR3 sequences, with 25% to 30% observed a single time. The rearrangement links TRBV20-1 to TRBJ2-3, with D unclear. The specimen sequenced was blood. This clonotype was obtained from a girl under 18 with multiple sclerosis. This CDR3 reads CSATVPSLPSTDTQYF. CDR3 nucleotides: TGCAGTGCTACGGTCCCCTCCCTCCCTAGCACAGATACGCAGTATTTT.